The next 21 T cell receptor beta chains were all read from a single sample in a study of low-dose radiotherapy and immunotherapy resistance in tumors. cDNA synthesis used a TRAV/TRBV-specific primer set for both chains. TCRs underwent roughly 20 PCR cycles of amplification with a constant-region primer and V-primer adapter. TCRdb redid the calling of the reads with MiXCR, one entry per CDR3 protein. The data contain around 20,000 distinct CDR3 sequences, 74% of them singletons. These receptors originate from a human donor with advanced metastatic prostate, ovarian, gallbladder or colorectal cancer (not recorded which). This table probably holds off-target reads from a library built for another chain.

The J gene is TRBJ2-1, the V gene TRBV6-2 or TRBV6-3, with 11 bases aligning to TRBD2. V shed 5 bases, J shed 2 bases, and the junction held 2 bases outside the gene matches. Germline CDR1 MNHEY, CDR2 SVGEGT. The CDR3 has 15 residues. CDR3 amino acids: CASSLSGRAYNEQFF. CDR3 nucleotides: TGTGCCAGCAGTCTTAGCGGGAGGGCCTACAATGAGCAGTTCTTC.

The chain links TRBV28 to TRBJ1-5, with 9 bases matching TRBD1. The CDR3 consists of 15 residues. CDR1 MDHEN and CDR2 SYDVKM come from the germline V gene. V lost 5 bases, J lost 3 bases, and 5 bases stayed unmatched. CDR3 nucleotides: TGTGCCAGCAGTAACAGGGGGCAGGCCAATCAGCCCCAGCATTTT. Its translation is CASSNRGQANQPQHF.

V usage is TRBV11-2 and J usage is TRBJ1-1; unclear D gene. The V and J ends lost 1 base and 0 bases respectively, with 6 bases between them. CDR3 size: 14 residues. In germline, CDR1 is SGHAT, CDR2 FQNNGV. CDR3 in amino acids: CASSLGGLNTEAFF. CDR3 nucleotide sequence: TGTGCCAGCAGCTTAGGAGGATTGAACACTGAAGCTTTCTTT.

This clonotype has only a few counts. The rearrangement links TRBV5-4 to TRBJ2-1; 11 bases map to TRBD1. The junction had 6 bases not matched to a gene; V was cut back by 3 bases and J by 7 bases. Looked up from germline, CDR1 is SGHNT and CDR2 is YYREEE (reference sequence). This CDR3 is built from 15 residues. Here the CDR3 reads CASSSGTGGGNEQFF. The CDR3 DNA reads TGTGCCAGCAGCTCAGGGACAGGGGGAGGGAATGAGCAGTTCTTC.

The chain joins TRBV4-2 to TRBJ1-2; D not resolved. The CDR3 runs to 17 residues. V was cut by 0 bases and J by 5 bases, with 19 bases left in between. The germline V gene encodes CDR1 LGHNA and CDR2 YNFKEQ. The CDR3 sequence is CASSQDRDETEKYGYTF. As DNA, the CDR3 is TGTGCCAGCAGCCAAGATCGCGACGAGACCGAAAAGTATGGCTACACCTTC.

The rearrangement joins TRBV6-8 to TRBJ1-6; no clear D gene. V was shortened by 5 bases and J by 8 bases, with 16 bases between the two germline ends. The CDR3 loop spans 15 amino acids. The V gene's germline CDR1 is MNHGY and CDR2 SAAAGT. The CDR3 reads CASSQGPFGDSPLHF. CDR3 coding DNA: TGTGCCAGCAGTCAAGGGCCCTTTGGCGATTCACCCCTCCACTTT.

The rearrangement joins TRBV21-1 to TRBJ2-2; the D segment call TRBD1 is taken from the table without a DNA check. TRBV21-1 is shown as a pseudogene. This CDR3 spans 15 amino acids. The CDR3 sequence: CASSKSPPRAGELFF. CDR3 coding DNA: TGTGCCAGCAGCAAGTCACCCCCGAGGGCCGGGGAGCTGTTTTTT.

This sequence joins TRBV28 and TRBJ2-2, with a possible D match to TRBD2 (6 bases). The CDR3 runs to 15 residues. V was shortened by 7 bases and J by 6 bases, with 18 bases between the two germline ends. Germline loops: CDR1 MDHEN, CDR2 SYDVKM. The CDR3 sequence: CASTLGGGYAGELFF. CDR3 nucleotide sequence: TGTGCCAGCACTTTGGGGGGAGGATACGCCGGGGAGCTGTTTTTT.

This rearrangement joins TRBV4-3 to TRBJ2-3; TRBD2 agrees at 8 bases. V dropped 0 bases and J dropped 6; count of bases not matched to a gene: 11. The CDR3 contains 17 residues. Germline CDR1 is LGHNA and CDR2 is YSLEER. The CDR3, as DNA: TGCGCCAGCAGCCAAGATGAGGGACTAGGTTGGACGGATACGCAGTATTTT. It yields the protein CASSQDEGLGWTDTQYF.

V and J are TRBV19 and TRBJ1-5; D not certain. The CDR3 runs to 13 residues. V lost 3 bases and J 3 bases, leaving 6 bases between the germline ends. CDR1 and CDR2 (germline): LNHDA, SQIVND (reference sequence). CDR3 residues: CASSMDANQPQHF. CDR3 sequence (DNA): TGTGCCAGTAGTATGGACGCCAATCAGCCCCAGCATTTT.

The chain employs TRBV3-1 and TRBJ2-1, with D maybe TRBD2 (5 bases). The CDR3 covers 14 residues. The germline CDR1 and CDR2 sequences are LGHDT and YNNKEL (reference sequence). V was cut by 3 bases and J by 6 bases, with 12 bases left in between. The CDR3 protein is CASSHRGAVNEQFF. In DNA, the CDR3 is TGTGCCAGCAGCCATCGGGGTGCCGTCAATGAGCAGTTCTTC.

This clonotype has more than one count but fewer than ten. The chain joins TRBV28 to TRBJ2-1, with 8 bases aligning to TRBD2. The CDR3 contains 16 residues. V gave up 6 bases and J gave up 4 bases; unmatched junction bases: 11. Germline-derived CDR1 and CDR2 are MDHEN and SYDVKM. The chain's CDR3 is CASSLGVAGSYNEQFF. The CDR3 DNA follows: TGTGCCAGCAGCCTGGGGGTAGCGGGGTCATACAATGAGCAGTTCTTC.

This clonotype has just one count. The chain couples TRBV6-2 or TRBV6-3 to TRBJ2-1; D ambiguous. This CDR3 has 13 amino acids. V shed 10 bases and J shed 4 bases, with 14 bases lying between them. Germline CDR1 is MNHEY and CDR2 is SVGEGT. CDR3 coding DNA: TGTGCCATAGAAAACCCCAGGTACAATGAGCAGTTCTTC. Protein sequence: CAIENPRYNEQFF.

Written as DNA, the CDR3 is TGTGCCAGCAGCCCTTACAATCAGCCCCAGCATTTT. Translating gives CASSPYNQPQHF. The chain uses TRBV7-2 and TRBJ1-5; D remains ambiguous. The CDR3 length is 12 residues. Germline V gene data show CDR1 as SGHTA and CDR2 as FQGNSA. Trimming cost V 5 bases and J 3 bases, with 5 bases left between them.

This chain uses TRBV6-8 with TRBJ2-2; D uncertain. V lost 5 bases, J lost 6 bases, and 16 bases lay in between. This CDR3 contains 15 residues. Per the germline V gene, CDR1 is MNHGY and CDR2 is SAAAGT. CDR3: CASSSPAGKPGELFF. DNA of the CDR3: TGTGCCAGCAGTAGCCCGGCAGGCAAACCCGGGGAGCTGTTTTTT.

The rearrangement uses TRBV12-3 or TRBV12-4 and TRBJ1-2, with D hard to call. This CDR3 has 14 amino acids. The ends were cut back, 0 bases at V and 2 bases at J, with 7 bases in the middle. The chain's CDR3 is CASSLASRNYGYTF. The CDR3 bases are TGTGCCAGCAGTTTAGCGTCCAGGAACTATGGCTACACCTTC.

V is TRBV6-2 or TRBV6-3 and J is TRBJ2-3; D may match TRBD1 or TRBD2 (5 bases each). The germline V gene encodes CDR1 MNHEY and CDR2 SVGEGT. Trimming pared 8 bases from V and 0 bases from J, leaving 12 bases between. This CDR3 has 14 amino acids. The CDR3 DNA reads TGTGCCAGCGGGGACGGGTCCAGCACAGATACGCAGTATTTT. It codes for CASGDGSSTDTQYF.

The V gene is TRBV5-5, the J gene TRBJ2-2; 11 nucleotides agree with TRBD2. V trimming: 2 bases; J trimming: 1 base; junction bases outside the gene matches: 1. From germline, CDR1 is SGHKS and CDR2 YYEKEE (reference sequence). There are 16 residues in the CDR3. CDR3 amino acids: CASSLLAGENTGELFF. As DNA, the CDR3 is TGTGCCAGCAGCTTACTAGCGGGAGAGAACACCGGGGAGCTGTTTTTT.

The V call is TRBV6-1, the J call TRBJ2-2; TRBD1 might be the D (6 bases). Germline CDR1 MNHNS, CDR2 SASEGT. This CDR3 is built from 13 residues. The ends were cut back, 5 bases at V and 6 bases at J, with 10 bases in the middle. The CDR3 sequence is CASSPTGSGELFF. Written as DNA, the CDR3 is TGTGCCAGCAGTCCCACAGGGTCCGGGGAGCTGTTTTTT.

J is TRBJ2-1 and V is TRBV14; 7 bases agree with TRBD1. Germline V gives CDR1 SGHDN, CDR2 FVKESK. This CDR3 has 13 residues. V lost 4 bases to trimming and J lost 6 bases; unmatched junction nucleotides: 3. CDR3: CASSRGQRNEQFF. The CDR3 nucleotides are TGTGCCAGCAGCCGGGGACAGCGCAATGAGCAGTTCTTC. Full variable domain (missing parts from reference TRBV14 and TRBJ2-1): EAGVTQFPSHSVIEKGQTVTLRCDPISGHDNLYWYRRVMGKEIKFLLHFVKESKQDESGMPNNRFLAERTGGTYSTLKVQPAELEDSGVYFCASSRGQRNEQFFGPGTRLTVL.

The chain links TRBV12-3 or TRBV12-4 to TRBJ2-5, with unresolved D. Trimming pared 0 bases from V and 2 bases from J, leaving 7 bases between. This CDR3 contains 14 residues. CDR3 amino acids: CASSLARRQETQYF. The CDR3 DNA follows: TGTGCCAGCAGTTTAGCGCGCAGGCAAGAGACCCAGTACTTC.